This T cell receptor (beta chain) emerged from a study of cytomegalovirus exposure and HLA in healthy donors. Study context: The 120 or so validation repertoires were reported in a later analysis to have been generated on the same platform as the approximately 600 first-cohort repertoires.

Points from the study as a whole: The tendency of first-cohort TCR clusters to co-occur in the roughly 120 validation repertoires was identified by a subsequent analysis. Cytomegalovirus status was reportedly diagnosed by the classifier with high sensitivity and specificity. Researchers counted 180 or so TCR beta chains as cytomegalovirus-associated.

With 10 bases clipped from V and 0 bases from J, the junction kept 5 bases outside the gene matches. CDR3 length: 14 amino acids. Germline V gene lookup returns CDR1 LNHDA and CDR2 SQIVND (reference sequence). Points on this clone: The target antigen is unknown.

Repertoires were generated with immunoSEQ multiplex PCR, while TCRdb's copy carries only in-frame clones and drops some. The table lists about 130,000 clones, roughly 86% of them singletons, with 1.4% in the top ten. The rearrangement links TRBV19 to TRBJ1-3; TRBD1 matches 8 bases. This clonotype was obtained from a man younger than 40 in good health and CMV-seronegative. Sample: PBMCs. For the CDR3, the DNA is TGTGCCACTACAGACAGGGGCTCTGGAAACACCATATATTTT. Protein product: CATTDRGSGNTIYF.